This T cell receptor (beta chain) was documented in a study of blood T cell repertoires in COVID-19. Across the study: PBMCs, B-cell-depleted T cells, or T cells were the source of the cDNA or gDNA that made up the material.

Measured with immunoSEQ multiplex PCR; TCRdb has only the in-frame clones, and not every one. The table records tens of thousands of clones, more than 85% of them present only once. Trimming shortened V by 3 bases and J by 4 bases, and 7 bases separated the two germline ends. The germline CDR1 and CDR2 sequences are DFQATT and SNEGSKA (reference sequence). This CDR3 region has 11 residues. This clone was recorded a few times. The chain recombines TRBV20-1 with TRBJ2-7; no definite D call. The source is a man in his fifties or sixties with acute or convalescent COVID-19. Source material: peripheral blood. CDR3 coding DNA: TGCAGTGCTAGTTCCGGTTACGAGCAGTACTTC. It specifies CSASSGYEQYF.